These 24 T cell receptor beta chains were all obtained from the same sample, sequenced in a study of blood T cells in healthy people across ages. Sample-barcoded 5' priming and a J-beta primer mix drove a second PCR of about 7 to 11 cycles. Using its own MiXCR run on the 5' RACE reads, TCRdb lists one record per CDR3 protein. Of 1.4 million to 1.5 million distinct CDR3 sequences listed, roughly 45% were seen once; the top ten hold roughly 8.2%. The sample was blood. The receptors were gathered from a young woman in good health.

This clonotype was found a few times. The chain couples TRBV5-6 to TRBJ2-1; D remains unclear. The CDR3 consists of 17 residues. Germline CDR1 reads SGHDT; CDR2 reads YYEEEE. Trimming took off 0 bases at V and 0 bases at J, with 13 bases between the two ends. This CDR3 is CASSLGVYLSSYNEQFF. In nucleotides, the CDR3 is TGTGCCAGCAGCTTGGGAGTCTACCTGAGCTCCTACAATGAGCAGTTCTTC.

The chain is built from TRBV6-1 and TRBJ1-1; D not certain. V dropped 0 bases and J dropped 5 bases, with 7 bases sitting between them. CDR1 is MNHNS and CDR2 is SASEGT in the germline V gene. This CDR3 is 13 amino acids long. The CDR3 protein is CASSEARETEAFF. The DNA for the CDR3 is TGTGCCAGCAGTGAAGCGCGGGAGACTGAAGCTTTCTTT.

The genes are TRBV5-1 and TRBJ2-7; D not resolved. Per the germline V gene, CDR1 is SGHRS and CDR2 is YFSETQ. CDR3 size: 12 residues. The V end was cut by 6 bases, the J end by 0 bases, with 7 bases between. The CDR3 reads CASMGNSYEQYF. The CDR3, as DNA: TGCGCCAGCATGGGCAACTCCTACGAGCAGTACTTC.

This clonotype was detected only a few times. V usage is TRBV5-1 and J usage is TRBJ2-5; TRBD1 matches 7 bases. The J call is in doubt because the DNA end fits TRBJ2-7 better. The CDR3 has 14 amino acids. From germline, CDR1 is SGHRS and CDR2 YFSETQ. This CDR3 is CASSLGQGDLEQYF. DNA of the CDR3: TGCGCCAGCAGCTTGGGGCAGGGGGACCTCGAGCAGTACTTC.

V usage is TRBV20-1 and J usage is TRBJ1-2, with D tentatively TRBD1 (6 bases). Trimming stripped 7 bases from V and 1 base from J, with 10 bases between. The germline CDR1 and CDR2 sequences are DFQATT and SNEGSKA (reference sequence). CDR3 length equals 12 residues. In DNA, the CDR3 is TGCAGTGGTGGGGACATTAACTATGGCTACACCTTC. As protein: CSGGDINYGYTF.

CDR3 DNA: TGTGCCAGCTCTCCGATCCAGGGGGACTATGGCTACACCTTC. Translation gives CASSPIQGDYGYTF. V gene TRBV18 combines with J gene TRBJ1-2; 7 positions agree with TRBD1. V was pared by 6 bases and J by 3 bases, with 7 bases of the junction left unmatched. CDR1 KGHSH and CDR2 LQKENI come from the germline V gene. The CDR3 extends over 14 amino acids.

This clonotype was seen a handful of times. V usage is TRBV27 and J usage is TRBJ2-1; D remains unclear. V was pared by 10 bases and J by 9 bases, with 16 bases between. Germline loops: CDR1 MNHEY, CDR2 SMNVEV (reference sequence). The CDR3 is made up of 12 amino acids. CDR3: CATEDAAAEQFF. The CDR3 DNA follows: TGTGCCACCGAGGACGCCGCGGCTGAGCAGTTCTTC.

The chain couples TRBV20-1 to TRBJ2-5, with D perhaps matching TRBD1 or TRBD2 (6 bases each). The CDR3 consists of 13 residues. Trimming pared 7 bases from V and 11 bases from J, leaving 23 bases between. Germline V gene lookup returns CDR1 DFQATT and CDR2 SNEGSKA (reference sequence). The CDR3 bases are TGCAGTGTTGGGGGGCCCCCCAACAATGAGCAGTACTTC. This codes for CSVGGPPNNEQYF.

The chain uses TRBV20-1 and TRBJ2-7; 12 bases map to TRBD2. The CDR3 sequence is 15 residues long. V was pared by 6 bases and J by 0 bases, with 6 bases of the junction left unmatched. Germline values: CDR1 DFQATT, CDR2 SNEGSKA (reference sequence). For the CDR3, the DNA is TGCAGTGCAAGACTAGCGGGGGCCCGCTCCTACGAGCAGTACTTC. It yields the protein CSARLAGARSYEQYF.

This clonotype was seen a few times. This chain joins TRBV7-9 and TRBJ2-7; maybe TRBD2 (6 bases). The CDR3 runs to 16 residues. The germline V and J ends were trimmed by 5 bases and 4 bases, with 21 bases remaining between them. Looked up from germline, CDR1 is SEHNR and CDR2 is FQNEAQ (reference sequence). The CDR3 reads CASSVEGVREEYEQYF. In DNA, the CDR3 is TGTGCCAGCAGCGTGGAAGGAGTAAGGGAGGAGTACGAGCAGTACTTC.

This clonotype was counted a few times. The CDR3 region is CASRSDYYGQYF. Written as DNA, the CDR3 is TGTGCCAGCAGGTCCGACTACTACGGGCAGTACTTC. The chain links TRBV21-1 to TRBJ2-5; TRBD2 is taken as the D call from the table, unchecked against the DNA. TRBV21-1 is assigned pseudogene status. This CDR3 contains 12 residues.

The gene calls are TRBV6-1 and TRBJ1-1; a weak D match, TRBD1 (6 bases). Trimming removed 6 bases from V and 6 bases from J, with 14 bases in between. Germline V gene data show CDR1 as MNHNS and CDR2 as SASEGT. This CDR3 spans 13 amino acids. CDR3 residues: CASRIQGKAEAFF. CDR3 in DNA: TGTGCCAGCAGGATCCAGGGGAAGGCTGAAGCTTTCTTT.

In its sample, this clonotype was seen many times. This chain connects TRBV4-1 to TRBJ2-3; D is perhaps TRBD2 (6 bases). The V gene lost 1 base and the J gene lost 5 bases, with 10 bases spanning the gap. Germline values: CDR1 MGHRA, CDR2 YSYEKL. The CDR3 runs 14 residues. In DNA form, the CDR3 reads TGCGCCAGCAGCCAAGCTATTAGCGGAGATACGCAGTATTTT. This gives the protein CASSQAISGDTQYF.

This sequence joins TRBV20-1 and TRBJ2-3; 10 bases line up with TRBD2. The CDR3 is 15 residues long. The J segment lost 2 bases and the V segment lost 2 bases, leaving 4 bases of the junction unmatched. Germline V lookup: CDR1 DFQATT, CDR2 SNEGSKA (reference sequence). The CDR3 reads CSARRLAGDTDTQYF. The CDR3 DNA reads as TGCAGTGCTAGAAGGCTAGCGGGGGACACAGATACGCAGTATTTT.

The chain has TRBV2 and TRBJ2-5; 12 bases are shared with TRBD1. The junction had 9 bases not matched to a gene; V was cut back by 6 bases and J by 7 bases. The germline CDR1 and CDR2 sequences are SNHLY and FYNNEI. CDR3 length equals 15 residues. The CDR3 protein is CASSPEAGQGATQYF. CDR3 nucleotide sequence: TGTGCCAGCAGCCCGGAGGCGGGACAGGGGGCGACCCAGTACTTC.

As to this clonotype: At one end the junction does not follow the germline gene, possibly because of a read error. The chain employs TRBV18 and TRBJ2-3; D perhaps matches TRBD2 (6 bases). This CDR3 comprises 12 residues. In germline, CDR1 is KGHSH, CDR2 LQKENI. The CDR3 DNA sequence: TGTGCCAGCGCACCAGGGACTGGCGCGCAGTATTTT. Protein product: CASAPGTGAQYF.

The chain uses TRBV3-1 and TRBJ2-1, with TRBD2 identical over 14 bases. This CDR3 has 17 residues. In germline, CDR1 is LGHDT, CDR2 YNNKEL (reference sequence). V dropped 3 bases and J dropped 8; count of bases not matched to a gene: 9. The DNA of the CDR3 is TGTGCCAGCAGCCACCTGGGGACTAGCGGGAGCGGGGATGAGCAGTTCTTC. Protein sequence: CASSHLGTSGSGDEQFF.

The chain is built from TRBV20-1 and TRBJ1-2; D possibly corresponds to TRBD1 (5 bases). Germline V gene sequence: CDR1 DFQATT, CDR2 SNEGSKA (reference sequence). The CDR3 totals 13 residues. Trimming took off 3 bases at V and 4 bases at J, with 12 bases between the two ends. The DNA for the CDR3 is TGCAGTGCTAGTCCTGGGCAGGGCTATGGCTACACCTTC. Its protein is CSASPGQGYGYTF.

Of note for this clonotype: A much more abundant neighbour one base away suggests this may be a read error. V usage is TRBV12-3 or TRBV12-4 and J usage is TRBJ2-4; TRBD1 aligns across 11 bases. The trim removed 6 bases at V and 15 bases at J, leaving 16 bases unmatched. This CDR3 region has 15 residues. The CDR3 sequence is CASSLGTGGLYERYF. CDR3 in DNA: TGTGCCAGCAGCCTCGGGACAGGGGGTCTGTACGAGCGGTACTTC.

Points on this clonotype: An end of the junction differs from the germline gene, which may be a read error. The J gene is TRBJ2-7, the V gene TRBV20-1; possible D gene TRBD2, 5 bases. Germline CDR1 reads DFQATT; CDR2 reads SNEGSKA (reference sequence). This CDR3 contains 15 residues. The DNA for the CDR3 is TGCGGTGCTAGCCCCGGAACAGCTGTCTCCTACGAGCAGTACTTC. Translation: CGASPGTAVSYEQYF.

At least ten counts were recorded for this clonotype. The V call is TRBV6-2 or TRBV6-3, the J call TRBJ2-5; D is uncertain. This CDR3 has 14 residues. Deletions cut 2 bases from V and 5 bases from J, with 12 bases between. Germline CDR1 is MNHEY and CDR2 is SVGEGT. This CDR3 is CASSYGGSGETQYF. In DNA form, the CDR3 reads TGTGCCAGCAGTTACGGTGGGTCCGGGGAGACCCAGTACTTC.

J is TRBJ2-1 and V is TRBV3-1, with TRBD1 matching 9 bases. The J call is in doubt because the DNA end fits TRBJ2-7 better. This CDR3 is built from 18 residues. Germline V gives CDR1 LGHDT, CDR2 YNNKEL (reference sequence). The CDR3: CASSPTGTGHGSYNEQYF. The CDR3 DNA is TGTGCCAGCAGCCCCACCGGGACAGGGCACGGCTCCTACAATGAGCAGTACTTC.

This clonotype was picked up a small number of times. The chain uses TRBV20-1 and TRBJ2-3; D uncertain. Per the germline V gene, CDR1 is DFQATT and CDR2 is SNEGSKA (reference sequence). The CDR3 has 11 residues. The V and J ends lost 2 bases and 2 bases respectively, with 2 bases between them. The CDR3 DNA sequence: TGCAGTGCTAGACTCACAGATACGCAGTATTTT. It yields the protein CSARLTDTQYF.

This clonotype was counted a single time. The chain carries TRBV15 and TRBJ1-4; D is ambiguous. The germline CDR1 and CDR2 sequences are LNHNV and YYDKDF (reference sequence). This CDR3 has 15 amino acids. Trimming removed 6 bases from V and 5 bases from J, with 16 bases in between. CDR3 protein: CATRGGQTWNEKLFF. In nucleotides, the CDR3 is TGTGCCACCAGAGGAGGGCAGACTTGGAATGAAAAACTGTTTTTT.